One and the same sample provided the 27 T cell receptor beta chains below, sequenced in a study of T cells in Graves' hyperthyroidism and ophthalmopathy. TCR beta CDR3 region amplification was performed from RNA transcripts. Primed by the HTBI set, a first-round RT-PCR was run on the TCR CDR3. TCRdb itself ran the multiplex PCR reads through MiXCR, one entry per CDR3 protein. The table lists over 500,000 distinct CDR3 sequences, about 16% of them singletons. Sequenced sample: blood. The receptors derive from a woman aged 25 to 39 with Graves' ophthalmopathy.

The V and J genes are TRBV27 and TRBJ2-7; no clear D gene. This CDR3 is 12 amino acids long. Germline CDR1 MNHEY, CDR2 SMNVEV (reference sequence). V was shortened by 7 bases and J by 5 bases, with 12 bases between the two germline ends. The CDR3, as DNA: TGTGCCAGCATAGGCAACGTCGACGAGCAGTACTTC. Residues: CASIGNVDEQYF.

This sequence joins TRBV15 and TRBJ2-7, with 8 bases identical to TRBD1. Germline trimming cut 9 bases from V and 3 bases from J; bases unmatched to any gene: 22. CDR1 and CDR2 (germline): LNHNV, YYDKDF (reference sequence). This CDR3 has 18 amino acids. Here the CDR3 reads CATTPGTGGLARDYEQYF. CDR3 coding DNA: TGTGCCACTACACCCGGGACAGGAGGTCTAGCGAGAGACTACGAGCAGTACTTC.

Only one count was recorded for this clonotype. A much larger clone lies a single base off, so this may be a read error. The V gene is TRBV30, the J gene TRBJ2-1; 7 nucleotides line up with TRBD2. There are 13 residues in the CDR3. CDR1 is GTSNPN, CDR2 SVGIG, per germline (reference sequence). The DNA for the CDR3 is TGTGCCTGGAGAAGGGCTAGCGGAAATGGGCAGTTCTTC. Amino acids: CAWRRASGNGQFF.

This clonotype was counted only a few times. The J gene is TRBJ2-7, the V gene TRBV19; 7 bases are shared with TRBD1. Looked up from germline, CDR1 is LNHDA and CDR2 is SQIVND (reference sequence). V gave up 5 bases and J gave up 3 bases; unmatched junction bases: 10. This CDR3 has 15 residues. The DNA of the CDR3 is TGTGCCAGTAGTGGGACAGCGGAAGGGTTCTACGAGCAGTACTTC. This gives the protein CASSGTAEGFYEQYF.

This clonotype was seen at least ten times. The rearrangement joins TRBV10-1 to TRBJ2-7; no definite D call. Looked up from germline, CDR1 is WNHNN and CDR2 is SYGVQD (reference sequence). The CDR3 contains 13 residues. Trimming shortened V by 2 bases and J by 0 bases, and 5 bases separated the two germline ends. The CDR3 protein is CASSEASSYEQYF. DNA of the CDR3: TGCGCCAGCAGTGAGGCCAGCTCCTACGAGCAGTACTTC.

This chain links TRBV4-3 with TRBJ2-7; maybe TRBD2 (6 bases). Germline-derived CDR1 and CDR2 are LGHNA and YSLEER. The CDR3 runs 17 residues. Trimming cost V 0 bases and J 0 bases, with 15 bases left between them. CDR3 DNA sequence: TGCGCCAGCAGCCAAGATCTTTTGGGGGAGGTCTCCTACGAGCAGTACTTC. It encodes CASSQDLLGEVSYEQYF.

This clonotype was counted ten times or more. The chain combines TRBV20-1 with TRBJ2-1, with D maybe TRBD2 (5 bases). The CDR3 runs 14 residues. Between the trimmed V and J ends, which lost 0 bases and 8 bases, there was a span of 14 bases. Germline-derived CDR1 and CDR2 are DFQATT and SNEGSKA (reference sequence). CDR3 sequence (DNA): TGCAGTGCTAGAGATTTGAGGGCGCGCGATGAGCAGTTCTTC. The encoded protein is CSARDLRARDEQFF.

This clonotype was counted between two and nine times. J is TRBJ2-2 and V is TRBV18, with TRBD1 matching over 8 bases. Germline assignment: CDR1 KGHSH and CDR2 LQKENI. Unmatched junction bases numbered 4, after V lost 1 base and J lost 0 bases. This CDR3 has 17 residues. The CDR3 here is CASSPQLDRANTGELFF. CDR3 bases: TGTGCCAGCTCACCACAACTGGACAGGGCGAACACCGGGGAGCTGTTTTTT.

This rearrangement joins TRBV6-2 or TRBV6-3 to TRBJ2-7; D is perhaps TRBD1 (6 bases). Germline CDR1 reads MNHEY; CDR2 reads SVGEGT. The germline V and J ends were trimmed by 6 bases and 4 bases, with 34 bases remaining between them. This CDR3 has 20 amino acids. The CDR3 spells CASRGRAPGPALGAIYEQYF. The CDR3 DNA sequence: TGTGCCAGCAGAGGCAGAGCCCCAGGACCGGCTTTGGGGGCAATTTACGAGCAGTACTTC.

V usage is TRBV5-4 and J usage is TRBJ1-6; D is possibly TRBD1 (5 bases). This CDR3 comprises 16 residues. In germline, CDR1 is SGHNT, CDR2 YYREEE (reference sequence). The ends were cut back, 5 bases at V and 2 bases at J, with 14 bases in the middle. CDR3 bases: TGTGCCAGCAGGGCAGGGTCTAGCACCTATAATTCACCCCTCCACTTT. This sequence encodes CASRAGSSTYNSPLHF.

Ten or more counts support this clonotype. The chain couples TRBV5-6 to TRBJ2-1, with 11 bases aligning to TRBD2. The CDR3 loop spans 16 amino acids. The trim removed 2 bases at V and 1 base at J, leaving 2 bases unmatched. From germline, CDR1 is SGHDT and CDR2 YYEEEE. The CDR3 nucleotides are TGTGCCAGCAGCTTCCCTAGCGGGAGGTCCTACAATGAGCAGTTCTTC. It encodes CASSFPSGRSYNEQFF.

At least ten counts were recorded for this clonotype. The rearrangement uses TRBV7-3 and TRBJ1-1, with a weak D call TRBD1 (5 bases). V lost 1 base and J 1 base, leaving 10 bases between the germline ends. CDR3 size: 15 residues. Germline CDR1 is SGHTA and CDR2 is FQGTGA. The DNA for the CDR3 is TGTGCCAGCAGCTTAATGGGCGGACAGAACACTGAAGCTTTCTTT. It yields the protein CASSLMGGQNTEAFF.

This clonotype was observed at least ten times. The gene calls are TRBV3-1 and TRBJ2-5; 11 bases are shared with TRBD2. CDR1 LGHDT and CDR2 YNNKEL come from the germline V gene (reference sequence). This CDR3 contains 15 residues. With 6 bases clipped from V and 5 bases from J, the junction kept 8 bases outside the gene matches. CDR3 DNA sequence: TGTGCCAGCAGTCTAACTAGCGGGAGATCGGAGACCCAGTACTTC. Encoded protein: CASSLTSGRSETQYF.

This clonotype showed up just a few times. The gene calls are TRBV25-1 and TRBJ2-3; 7 bases line up with TRBD1. The V gene end was trimmed by 3 bases and the J gene end by 4 bases; junction bases not matched to a gene: 7. This CDR3 is built from 15 residues. The V gene's germline CDR1 is MGHDK and CDR2 SYGVNS. In DNA, the CDR3 is TGTGCCAGCAGTGACACATCCCAGGGGGCAGATACGCAGTATTTT. It specifies CASSDTSQGADTQYF.

The rearrangement uses TRBV25-1 and TRBJ2-5; D is possibly TRBD2 (5 bases). Deletions cut 5 bases from V and 1 base from J, with 14 bases between. CDR3 length: 15 residues. CDR1 is MGHDK, CDR2 SYGVNS, per germline. The CDR3 is CASSSRSEAQETQYF. The CDR3 DNA sequence: TGTGCCAGCAGTTCTAGGTCGGAGGCCCAAGAGACCCAGTACTTC.

The chain employs TRBV19 and TRBJ1-6; a possible D gene is TRBD1 (5 bases). The CDR3 length is 16 residues. V lost 8 bases and J lost 1, with 15 bases in between. Per germline, CDR1 LNHDA and CDR2 SQIVND (reference sequence). The CDR3 region has the DNA TGTGCCAGTCAATACGACAGCGGGTCCTATAATTCACCCCTCCACTTT. This codes for CASQYDSGSYNSPLHF.

This clonotype was observed many times. This rearrangement joins TRBV6-6 to TRBJ1-2; D is uncertain. The length of the CDR3 is 14 residues. Trimming took off 2 bases at V and 0 bases at J, with 7 bases between the two ends. Per the germline V gene, CDR1 is MNHNY and CDR2 is SVGAGI (reference sequence). CDR3 loop: CASSYHGSNYGYTF. The DNA of the CDR3 is TGTGCCAGCAGTTACCACGGTTCTAACTATGGCTACACCTTC.

This clonotype has just a few counts. The V call is TRBV7-9, the J call TRBJ2-7, with D perhaps matching TRBD1 (5 bases). Looked up from germline, CDR1 is SEHNR and CDR2 is FQNEAQ (reference sequence). The CDR3 has 15 residues. Trimming removed 5 bases from V and 3 bases from J, with 17 bases in between. In DNA form, the CDR3 reads TGTGCCAGCAGCCACGGCCCCCCAGGACACTACGAGCAGTACTTC. It encodes CASSHGPPGHYEQYF.

DNA of the CDR3: TGTGCCAGCAGCTTAAGGGGCCTAGCGGGAGGACACTACGAGCAGTACTTC. Translation: CASSLRGLAGGHYEQYF. The genes are TRBV7-3 and TRBJ2-7; 11 positions match TRBD2. This CDR3 is built from 17 residues. V was pared by 1 base and J by 3 bases, with 8 bases of the junction left unmatched. CDR1 and CDR2 from the germline V gene are SGHTA and FQGTGA. The full variable domain, its missing parts supplied by reference TRBV7-3 and TRBJ2-7, is GAGVSQTPSNKVTEKGKYVELRCDPISGHTALYWYRQSLGQGPEFLIYFQGTGAADDSGLPNDRFFAVRPEGSVSTLKIQRTERGDSAVYLCASSLRGLAGGHYEQYFGPGTRLTVT.

This clonotype was detected only a few times. The J gene is TRBJ2-7, the V gene TRBV4-3; D might be TRBD2 (7 bases). Trimming pared 0 bases from V and 7 bases from J, leaving 16 bases between. This CDR3 comprises 15 residues. Germline V gene data show CDR1 as LGHNA and CDR2 as YSLEER. Here the CDR3 reads CASSQEIAGAEEQYF. CDR3 DNA: TGCGCCAGCAGCCAAGAAATTGCGGGGGCAGAGGAGCAGTACTTC.

This clonotype showed up just a few times. The rearrangement joins TRBV28 to TRBJ2-1, with 9 bases that match TRBD2. The CDR3 has 18 residues. The germline gives CDR1 MDHEN, CDR2 SYDVKM. The J segment lost 0 bases and the V segment lost 3 bases, leaving 9 bases of the junction unmatched. CDR3 amino acids: CASSFSVAGGTSYNEQFF. Here the CDR3 DNA reads TGTGCCAGCAGTTTTTCCGTGGCGGGAGGGACCTCCTACAATGAGCAGTTCTTC.

The gene calls are TRBV24-1 and TRBJ1-1; D ambiguous. The germline gives CDR1 KGHDR, CDR2 SFDVKD. V was clipped by 3 bases and J by 12 bases, with 22 bases between them. CDR3 length: 15 amino acids. CDR3 in DNA: TGTGCCACCAGTGATCGAACGGGAGGGATTGGTCATACTTTCTTT. Amino acids: CATSDRTGGIGHTFF.

In its sample, this clonotype was seen many times. The rearrangement joins TRBV6-1 to TRBJ1-2, with D hard to call. This CDR3 is built from 11 residues. Trimming took off 7 bases at V and 5 bases at J, with 8 bases between the two ends. Per the germline V gene, CDR1 is MNHNS and CDR2 is SASEGT. The CDR3 is CASKLTYGYTF. The CDR3 DNA is TGTGCCAGCAAACTCACATATGGCTACACCTTC.

This clonotype appeared a few times. The V and J genes are TRBV2 and TRBJ2-7, with 8 bases aligning to TRBD2. The CDR3 runs 15 residues. The V segment lost 6 bases and the J segment 2 bases; nucleotides outside the gene matches: 9. The germline CDR1 and CDR2 sequences are SNHLY and FYNNEI. The CDR3 region is CASRDESLAAYEQYF. In DNA form, the CDR3 reads TGTGCCAGCAGGGACGAGTCACTAGCGGCCTACGAGCAGTACTTC.

In its sample, this clonotype was seen a few times. V gene TRBV7-9 combines with J gene TRBJ2-3, with TRBD1 matching over 12 bases. Germline values: CDR1 SEHNR, CDR2 FQNEAQ (reference sequence). The CDR3 length is 15 residues. V dropped 4 bases and J dropped 9; count of bases not matched to a gene: 8. CDR3 loop: CASSSPGQGAGTQYF. Written as DNA, the CDR3 is TGTGCCAGCAGCTCGCCGGGACAGGGGGCAGGAACGCAGTATTTT.

There are a few counts of this clonotype. V gene TRBV4-3 combines with J gene TRBJ2-2, with 8 bases lining up with TRBD1. The CDR3 has 17 residues. V lost 7 bases and J lost 3; bases outside the gene matches: 13. Germline CDR1 reads LGHNA; CDR2 reads YSLEER. CDR3 in DNA: TGCGCCAGCACCTCCGGGGCAGGGGGCAAGGACACCGGGGAGCTGTTTTTT. Amino acids: CASTSGAGGKDTGELFF.

The CDR3 bases are TGCAGTGCTTACTTTGACCGGGCCTACGAGCAGTACTTC. Translated: CSAYFDRAYEQYF. The J gene is TRBJ2-7, the V gene TRBV20-1, with D uncertain. The CDR3 loop spans 13 amino acids. V lost 5 bases, J lost 2 bases, and 13 bases lay in between. Germline V CDR1 and CDR2: DFQATT, SNEGSKA (reference sequence).